Sequencing of this T cell receptor (beta chain) was carried out in a study of identical twins. General observations from the study: Invariant T cells like MAIT and iNKT could partly confound the zero-insertion analyses. A lower insertion count was a feature of abundant cord blood beta clonotypes, with no such feature in memory repertoires.

A remark on this clonotype: The target antigen is unknown. A read error may produce the germline difference seen at one junction end.

Template switching (which added a universal primer site) was used, and cDNA carried unique molecular identifiers. TCRdb reprocessed the 5' RACE reads with MiXCR, giving one entry per CDR3 protein. The table has 650,000 to 800,000 distinct CDR3 sequences, 8.5% to 9.5% seen once. This CDR3 has 17 residues. CDR1 and CDR2 (germline): SSHAT, FNYEAQ (reference sequence). This sample was also put to use in a study of yellow fever vaccine responses in identical twins.

The specimen was PBMCs. This TCR was sampled from a woman aged 18-29 years in good health. This chain uses TRBV7-7 with TRBJ2-2, with TRBD1 as a possible D gene (5 bases). In nucleotides, the CDR3 is TGTGCTAGCAGCCATAGCTCTAGGGGCGCGTGCACCGGGGAGCTGTTTTTT. Its translation: CASSHSSRGACTGELFF.